Reported below is one T cell receptor (beta chain). Its specificity is not known. Together with a sample-barcoded 5' primer, a J-beta primer mix was included in a second PCR lasting about 6 to 11 cycles. A template-switch adaptor that had 12 random nucleotides put a tag on each cDNA molecule. One entry per CDR3 protein, called by TCRdb with MiXCR from the 5' RACE reads. Among about 570,000 distinct CDR3 sequences listed, 27% were seen once. The data belong to a study of blood T cells in healthy people across ages. Study-wide results and limits: A strong correlation between TCR beta diversity and naive T cell percentage was seen.

V was pared by 4 bases and J by 6 bases, with 10 bases between. This CDR3 comprises 13 residues. Per germline, CDR1 SGHKS and CDR2 YYEKEE (reference sequence). The receptor was isolated from an older woman in good health. V usage is TRBV5-5 and J usage is TRBJ2-2; no firm D call. The sample comprised blood. CDR3 sequence (DNA): TGTGCCAGCAGCCGCGAAGGATCCGGGGAGCTGTTTTTT. Amino acid sequence: CASSREGSGELFF.